This passage covers 23 T cell receptor beta chains from one sample sequenced in a study of cytomegalovirus exposure and HLA in healthy donors. Both 60 Vbeta primers and 13 Jbeta primers went into the PCR. TCRdb's table, derived via immunoSEQ multiplex PCR, lists solely in-frame clones and lacks some. The sample includes about 120,000 clones, around 70% of them seen just once. The sequenced sample consisted of PBMCs. The receptors were sampled from a middle-aged woman in good health and CMV-seronegative.

Remarks on this clone: Other DNA sequences from this sample encode an identical CDR3 as well. The J gene is TRBJ2-7, the V gene TRBV30; D may be TRBD1 (7 bases). Trimming removed 4 bases at V and 3 bases at J, with 10 bases between. The CDR3 is 12 residues long. Per the germline V gene, CDR1 is GTSNPN and CDR2 is SVGIG (reference sequence). CDR3: CAWTGGLYEQYF. The DNA for the CDR3 is TGTGCCTGGACAGGGGGGCTCTACGAGCAGTACTTC.

The rearrangement uses TRBV19 and TRBJ1-2, with D perhaps TRBD1 (6 bases). The CDR3 is 13 amino acids. CDR1 LNHDA and CDR2 SQIVND come from the germline V gene (reference sequence). V lost 5 bases and J lost 4, with 11 bases in between. CDR3 protein: CASSGLGGYGYTF. For the CDR3, the DNA is TGTGCCAGTAGTGGTTTAGGGGGCTATGGCTACACCTTC. The whole variable domain, remainder taken from reference TRBV19 and TRBJ1-2, is DGGITQSPKYLFRKEGQNVTLSCEQNLNHDAMYWYRQDPGQGLRLIYYSQIVNDFQKGDIAEGYSVSREKKESFPLTVTSAQKNPTAFYLCASSGLGGYGYTFGSGTRLTVV.

This chain connects TRBV25-1 to TRBJ2-2, with 7 positions matching TRBD1. Germline V CDR1 and CDR2: MGHDK, SYGVNS. V trimming: 6 bases; J trimming: 4 bases; junction bases outside the gene matches: 8. The CDR3 totals 15 residues. CDR3 in amino acids: CASSDRAFGTGELFF. As DNA, the CDR3 is TGTGCCAGCAGCGACAGGGCCTTCGGCACCGGGGAGCTGTTTTTT. The full variable domain, rest sourced from reference TRBV25-1 and TRBJ2-2, is EADIYQTPRYLVIGTGKKITLECSQTMGHDKMYWYQQDPGMELHLIHYSYGVNSTEKGDLSSESTVSRIRTEHFPLTLESARPSHTSQYLCASSDRAFGTGELFFGEGSRLTVL.

The rearrangement joins TRBV7-2 to TRBJ1-2; perhaps TRBD1 as D (5 bases). Looked up from germline, CDR1 is SGHTA and CDR2 is FQGNSA. This CDR3 is 16 amino acids long. Trimming cost V 10 bases and J 3 bases, with 24 bases left between them. Written as DNA, the CDR3 is TGTGCCACCCTCGGCGGGACTTTCCAGGGTGACTATGGCTACACCTTC. Amino acid sequence: CATLGGTFQGDYGYTF.

This rearrangement joins TRBV4-3 to TRBJ2-7; D ambiguous. The CDR3 is made up of 15 amino acids. Trimming took 0 bases from V and 3 from J, leaving 12 bases between them. Germline lookup yields CDR1 LGHNA and CDR2 YSLEER. For the CDR3, the DNA is TGCGCCAGCAGCCAAGAACGAAACGAGATCTACGAGCAGTACTTC. Amino acids: CASSQERNEIYEQYF.

This clone was picked up a small number of times. The rearrangement uses TRBV6-1 and TRBJ2-7, with a tentative D call TRBD2 (5 bases). Germline V lookup: CDR1 MNHNS, CDR2 SASEGT. The CDR3 has 15 residues. V shed 5 bases and J shed 2 bases, with 16 bases lying between them. The CDR3 DNA reads TGTGCCAGCAGTAAAATACCTGGCGGGCCCTACGAGCAGTACTTC. Translation gives CASSKIPGGPYEQYF.

This chain connects TRBV6-5 to TRBJ2-3; 10 nucleotides agree with TRBD1. In germline, CDR1 is MNHEY, CDR2 SVGAGI. The CDR3 contains 14 residues. V lost 6 bases and J lost 3; bases outside the gene matches: 3. The CDR3 DNA reads as TGTGCCAGCAGAAGGGGACAGGGGACAGATACGCAGTATTTT. It yields the protein CASRRGQGTDTQYF.

The rearrangement uses TRBV7-3 and TRBJ2-5; D possibly corresponds to TRBD2 (6 bases). With 4 bases removed from V and 3 bases from J, the gap between germline ends came to 9 bases. There are 13 residues in the CDR3. Germline CDR1 is SGHTA and CDR2 is FQGTGA. Here the CDR3 reads CASSWTKEETQYF. As DNA, the CDR3 is TGTGCCAGCAGCTGGACTAAGGAAGAGACCCAGTACTTC.

The chain has TRBV6-5 and TRBJ2-7, with TRBD1 matching 7 bases. Trimming at V came to 4 bases and at J to 4 bases, leaving 7 bases not matched to a gene. Germline V gene sequence: CDR1 MNHEY, CDR2 SVGAGI. There are 14 residues in the CDR3. The CDR3 coding sequence is TGTGCCAGCAGTTCCAGGGGGAAGGGTTACGAGCAGTACTTC. This sequence encodes CASSSRGKGYEQYF.

This clone was seen only a few times. V is TRBV4-2 and J is TRBJ1-6; maybe TRBD1 (5 bases). The germline V gene encodes CDR1 LGHNA and CDR2 YNFKEQ. Trimming removed 4 bases from V and 5 bases from J, with 18 bases in between. The CDR3 contains 17 residues. CDR3 nucleotides: TGTGCCAGCAGCCCTAAACCCCCGGGGGACGATAATTCACCCCTCCACTTT. This translates into CASSPKPPGDDNSPLHF.

In DNA, the CDR3 is TGTGCCAGCAGTTACTCGGGGACAGTCTTCTACGAGCAGTACTTC. This sequence encodes CASSYSGTVFYEQYF. The rearrangement joins TRBV6-5 to TRBJ2-7; 7 bases align to TRBD1. V lost 0 bases to trimming and J lost 3 bases; unmatched junction nucleotides: 5. CDR3 length equals 15 residues. The germline V gene has CDR1 MNHEY and CDR2 SVGAGI.

V and J are TRBV5-1 and TRBJ2-5; 9 positions match TRBD1. The germline V gene has CDR1 SGHRS and CDR2 YFSETQ. V lost 7 bases and J lost 4; bases outside the gene matches: 11. The CDR3 extends over 15 amino acids. The CDR3 here is CASSPKGTGRETQYF. The DNA of the CDR3 is TGCGCCAGCTCACCTAAAGGGACAGGGCGAGAGACCCAGTACTTC.

This chain links TRBV25-1 with TRBJ2-7; 13 bases are a match to TRBD2. The ends lost 7 bases at V and 4 bases at J; junction bases unmatched: 4. The CDR3 contains 14 residues. Per germline, CDR1 MGHDK and CDR2 SYGVNS. This CDR3 reads CASTGLAGSYEQYF. Here the CDR3 DNA reads TGTGCCAGCACGGGACTAGCGGGATCTTACGAGCAGTACTTC.

This chain uses TRBV5-6 with TRBJ2-3; 9 nucleotides match TRBD1. Per germline, CDR1 SGHDT and CDR2 YYEEEE. V trimming: 2 bases; J trimming: 3 bases; junction bases outside the gene matches: 4. The CDR3 is 15 residues long. The CDR3 loop is CASSFYRGRTDTQYF. The CDR3 DNA is TGTGCCAGCAGCTTCTACAGGGGGCGAACAGATACGCAGTATTTT.

The chain employs TRBV2 and TRBJ2-6; TRBD1 matches 7 bases. This CDR3 is built from 16 residues. Germline CDR1 SNHLY, CDR2 FYNNEI. With 5 bases clipped from V and 0 bases from J, the junction kept 4 bases outside the gene matches. This chain's CDR3 is CASSRDSLSGANVLTF. CDR3 nucleotides: TGTGCCAGCAGTCGGGACAGTCTCTCTGGGGCCAACGTCCTGACTTTC.

Points on this clone: Other DNA variants within this sample encode the same CDR3. CDR3 in amino acids: CASSLKQGWTEAFF. As DNA, the CDR3 is TGTGCCAGCAGCTTAAAACAGGGTTGGACTGAAGCTTTCTTT. The chain carries TRBV7-9 and TRBJ1-1; weak D call: TRBD1 (6 bases). The CDR3 loop spans 14 amino acids. V was clipped by 2 bases and J by 5 bases, with 12 bases between them. Germline loops: CDR1 SEHNR, CDR2 FQNEAQ (reference sequence).

Worth noting for this clone: The germline gene is not matched at one end of the junction; a read error may be the cause. The chain couples TRBV28 to TRBJ1-2; D remains unclear. Germline CDR1 is MDHEN and CDR2 is SYDVKM. This CDR3 has 11 amino acids. CDR3 in DNA: TGTGCCAGCAGTTTTAACTTTGGCTACACCTTC. Its translation is CASSFNFGYTF.

The chain combines TRBV7-2 with TRBJ1-6; tentative D call: TRBD1 (6 bases). Germline assignment: CDR1 SGHTA and CDR2 FQGNSA. Trimming cost V 4 bases and J 7 bases, with 17 bases left between them. The CDR3 is 16 amino acids. This chain's CDR3 is CASSSTGGGPNSPLHF. The CDR3 DNA is TGTGCCAGCAGCTCGACGGGGGGGGGCCCCAATTCACCCCTCCACTTT.

The rearrangement uses TRBV2 and TRBJ1-5; 10 positions match TRBD1. V was pared by 5 bases and J by 6 bases, with 4 bases of the junction left unmatched. There are 14 residues in the CDR3. Germline CDR1 SNHLY, CDR2 FYNNEI. DNA for the CDR3: TGTGCCAGCAGTCCCGGGACAGGGGTTCAGCCCCAGCATTTT. Amino acid sequence: CASSPGTGVQPQHF.

The rearrangement uses TRBV18 and TRBJ2-7, with TRBD2 matching over 12 bases. V gave up 3 bases and J gave up 6 bases; unmatched junction bases: 3. CDR3 size: 14 residues. The V gene's germline CDR1 is KGHSH and CDR2 LQKENI. The CDR3: CASSPTSGRREQYF. The CDR3 DNA is TGTGCCAGCTCACCCACTAGCGGGAGGCGCGAGCAGTACTTC.

CDR3 loop: CASSAGEKLFF. The CDR3 coding sequence is TGTGCCAGCAGTGCGGGGGAAAAACTGTTTTTT. The J gene is TRBJ1-4, the V gene TRBV2; D uncertain. Germline V gene data show CDR1 as SNHLY and CDR2 as FYNNEI. The CDR3 length is 11 residues. Trimming removed 4 bases from V and 8 bases from J, with 5 bases in between.

The chain uses TRBV2 and TRBJ1-3, with TRBD1 matching 10 bases. V lost 8 bases to trimming and J lost 4 bases; unmatched junction nucleotides: 8. This CDR3 comprises 15 residues. Germline-derived CDR1 and CDR2 are SNHLY and FYNNEI. CDR3 residues: CASRPTGGAGNTIYF. CDR3 bases: TGTGCCAGCCGCCCGACAGGGGGCGCGGGAAACACCATATATTTT.

The chain links TRBV6-6 to TRBJ2-2; D is perhaps TRBD2 (5 bases). V was trimmed by 2 bases and J by 5 bases, leaving 12 bases between them. This CDR3 region has 15 residues. Germline V gives CDR1 MNHNY, CDR2 SVGAGI (reference sequence). The CDR3 spells CASSYLGVSTGELFF. DNA for the CDR3: TGTGCCAGCAGTTACCTGGGAGTTAGTACCGGGGAGCTGTTTTTT.